Below, 2 T cell receptor beta chains from the same sample are listed, as sequenced in a study of cytomegalovirus exposure and HLA in healthy donors. The study ran its PCR with 60 Vbeta and 13 Jbeta primers. The repertoire was sequenced with immunoSEQ multiplex PCR; TCRdb's copy has only in-frame clones and lacks some. The sample has under 130,000 clones, roughly 15% seen once; the top ten hold over 0.8%. Input material: PBMCs. These receptors came from a female donor in good health and CMV-seronegative.

This clone was found a few times. The chain recombines TRBV28 with TRBJ1-6; D is uncertain. The CDR3 has 14 amino acids. Trimming left V 3 bases short and J 12 bases short, with 15 bases between. Germline V lookup: CDR1 MDHEN, CDR2 SYDVKM. CDR3 nucleotide sequence: TGTGCCAGCAGTTTTGGTGGTGGGAGTTTACCCCTCCACTTT. It is translated as CASSFGGGSLPLHF.

This clone was detected only a few times. The chain combines TRBV27 with TRBJ1-1; TRBD1 is a possible D gene (6 bases). Trimming shortened V by 5 bases and J by 4 bases, and 17 bases separated the two germline ends. The CDR3 contains 15 residues. Germline V gene data show CDR1 as MNHEY and CDR2 as SMNVEV (reference sequence). DNA of the CDR3: TGTGCCAGCAGTCTCAGGGGCCCATCGGGCACTGAAGCTTTCTTT. This encodes CASSLRGPSGTEAFF.